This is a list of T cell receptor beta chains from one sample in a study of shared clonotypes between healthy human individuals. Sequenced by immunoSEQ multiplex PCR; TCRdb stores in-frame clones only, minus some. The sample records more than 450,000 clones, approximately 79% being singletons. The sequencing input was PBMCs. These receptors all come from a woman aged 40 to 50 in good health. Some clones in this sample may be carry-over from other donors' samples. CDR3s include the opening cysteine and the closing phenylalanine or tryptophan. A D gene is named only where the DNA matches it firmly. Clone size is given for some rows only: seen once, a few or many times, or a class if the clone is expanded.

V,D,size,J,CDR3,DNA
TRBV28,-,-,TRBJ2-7,CATLHSSYEQYF,TGTGCCACCTTGCACAGCTCCTACGAGCAGTACTTC
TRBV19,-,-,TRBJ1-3,CASSIRDSGNTIYF,TGTGCCAGTAGTATCAGGGACTCTGGAAACACCATATATTTT
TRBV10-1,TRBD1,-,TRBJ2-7,CASSNRQGGNHEQYF,TGCGCCAGCAGTAACCGACAGGGGGGCAACCACGAGCAGTACTTC
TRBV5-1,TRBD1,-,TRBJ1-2,CASSLGQGIGGYTF,TGCGCCAGCAGCTTGGGACAGGGGATAGGTGGCTACACCTTC
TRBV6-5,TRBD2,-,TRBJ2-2,CASSYSREGGELFF,TGTGCCAGCAGTTACTCAAGGGAGGGCGGGGAGCTGTTTTTT
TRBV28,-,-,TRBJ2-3,CASSFGSGYTDTQYF,TGTGCCAGCAGTTTTGGGAGCGGTTACACAGATACGCAGTATTTT
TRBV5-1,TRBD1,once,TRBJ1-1,CASSLQGARITEAFF,TGCGCCAGCAGCTTACAGGGGGCGCGTATCACTGAAGCTTTCTTT
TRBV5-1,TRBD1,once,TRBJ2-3,CASSLWGTGTDTQYF,TGCGCCAGCAGCTTGTGGGGGACAGGCACAGATACGCAGTATTTT
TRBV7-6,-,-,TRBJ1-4,CASSLGAVDEKLFF,TGTGCCAGCAGCTTAGGGGCCGTGGATGAAAAACTGTTTTTT
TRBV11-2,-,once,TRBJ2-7,CASSLFAGSVGEQYF,TGTGCCAGCAGCTTATTTGCAGGGTCAGTAGGCGAGCAGTACTTC
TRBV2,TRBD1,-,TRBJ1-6,CASGRGRDSPLHF,TGTGCCAGCGGCAGGGGGCGGGATTCACCCCTCCACTTT
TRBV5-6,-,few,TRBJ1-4,CASSLATGSNEKLFF,TGTGCCAGCAGCTTGGCGACGGGAAGTAATGAAAAACTGTTTTTT
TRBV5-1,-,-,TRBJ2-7,CASSLGPSVPSEQYF,TGCGCCAGCAGCTTGGGACCTAGCGTCCCCTCCGAGCAGTACTTC
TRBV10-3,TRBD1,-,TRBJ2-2,CAISGGQGALNTGELFF,TGTGCCATCAGTGGCGGACAGGGCGCTTTGAACACCGGGGAGCTGTTTTTT
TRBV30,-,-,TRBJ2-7,CAGATDYEQYF,TGTGCCGGGGCTACTGACTACGAGCAGTACTTC
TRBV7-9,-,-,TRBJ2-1,CASSLGILGNEQFF,TGTGCCAGCAGCTTAGGGATCCTGGGGAACGAGCAGTTCTTC
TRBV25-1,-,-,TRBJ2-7,CASSDRAVNEQYF,TGTGCCAGCAGTGATCGGGCGGTCAACGAGCAGTACTTC
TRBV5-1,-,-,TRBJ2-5,CASSLAGQSGETQYF,TGCGCCAGCAGCTTGGCCGGGCAGAGCGGGGAGACCCAGTACTTC
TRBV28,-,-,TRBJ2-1,CASSLGGHRYNEQFF,TGTGCCAGCAGTTTAGGGGGACACCGGTACAATGAGCAGTTCTTC
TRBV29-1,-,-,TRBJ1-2,CSARLGGFNGYTF,TGCAGCGCCCGACTCGGGGGTTTCAATGGCTACACCTTC
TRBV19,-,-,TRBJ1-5,CASLARDSNQPQHF,TGTGCCAGCCTGGCGAGGGATAGCAATCAGCCCCAGCATTTT
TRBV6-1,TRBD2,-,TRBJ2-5,CAIRSGSGIGETQYF,TGTGCCATCAGAAGCGGGAGTGGTATTGGGGAGACCCAGTACTTC
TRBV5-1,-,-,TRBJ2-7,CASSLELLTYEQYF,TGCGCCAGCAGCTTGGAACTTCTAACCTACGAGCAGTACTTC
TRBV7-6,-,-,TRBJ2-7,CASSFIGSYEQYF,TGTGCCAGCAGCTTCATAGGCTCCTACGAGCAGTACTTC
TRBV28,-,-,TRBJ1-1,CASSFSTQINTEAFF,TGTGCCAGCAGTTTTTCAACCCAGATCAACACTGAAGCTTTCTTT
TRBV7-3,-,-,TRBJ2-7,CASSLTGHDYEQYF,TGTGCCAGCAGCCTCACGGGACACGACTACGAGCAGTACTTC
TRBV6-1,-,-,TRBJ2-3,CASSPYGSGTDTQYF,TGTGCCAGCAGTCCTTACGGGAGCGGCACAGATACGCAGTATTTT
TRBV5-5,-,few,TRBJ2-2,CASSTWWDLSSNTGELFF,TGTGCCAGCAGCACGTGGTGGGACCTGTCATCGAACACCGGGGAGCTGTTTTTT
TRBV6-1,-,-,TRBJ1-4,CASSDGGAGYEKLFF,TGTGCCAGCAGTGATGGGGGGGCAGGATATGAAAAACTGTTTTTT
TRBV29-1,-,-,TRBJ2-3,CSVEGLKGPDTQYF,TGCAGCGTTGAAGGCCTAAAAGGGCCAGATACGCAGTATTTT
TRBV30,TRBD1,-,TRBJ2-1,CAWSVTGGNEQFF,TGTGCCTGGAGTGTCACAGGGGGCAATGAGCAGTTCTTC
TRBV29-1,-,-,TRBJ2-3,CSSTGDISTDTQYF,TGCAGCTCTACGGGGGACATTAGCACAGATACGCAGTATTTT
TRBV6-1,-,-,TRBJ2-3,CASSEDRFSDTQYF,TGTGCCAGCAGTGAAGACAGGTTTTCAGATACGCAGTATTTT
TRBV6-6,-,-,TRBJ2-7,CASSYSPGIRNEQYF,TGTGCCAGCAGTTACTCCCCAGGGATTAGGAACGAGCAGTACTTC
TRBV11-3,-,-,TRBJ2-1,CASTREGYNEQFF,TGTGCCAGCACCCGGGAAGGTTACAATGAGCAGTTCTTC
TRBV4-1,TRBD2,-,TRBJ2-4,CASSQVLAGSQNIQYF,TGCGCCAGCAGCCAAGTACTAGCGGGATCACAAAACATTCAGTACTTC
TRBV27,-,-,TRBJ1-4,CASSLTGVELFF,TGTGCCAGCAGTTTAACCGGGGTAGAACTGTTTTTT
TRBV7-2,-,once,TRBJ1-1,CASSFRNRRTEAFF,TGTGCCAGCAGCTTCCGGAACAGGAGGACTGAAGCTTTCTTT
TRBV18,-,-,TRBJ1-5,CASSPGTPSNQPQHF,TGTGCCAGCTCACCTGGGACACCTAGCAATCAGCCCCAGCATTTT
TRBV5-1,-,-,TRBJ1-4,CASSLAGPENNEKLFF,TGCGCCAGCAGCTTGGCCGGCCCGGAAAACAATGAAAAACTGTTTTTT
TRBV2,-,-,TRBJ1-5,CASSDTGGGQPQHF,TGTGCCAGCAGTGATACAGGCGGGGGTCAGCCCCAGCATTTT
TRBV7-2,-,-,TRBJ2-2,CASSLSGRRTGELFF,TGTGCCAGCAGCCTTAGCGGACGGCGCACCGGGGAGCTGTTTTTT
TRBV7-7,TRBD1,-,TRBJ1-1,CASSKDRATEAFF,TGTGCCAGCAGCAAAGACAGGGCGACTGAAGCTTTCTTT
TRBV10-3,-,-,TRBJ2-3,CAISEGASTDTQYF,TGTGCCATCAGTGAGGGGGCTAGCACAGATACGCAGTATTTT
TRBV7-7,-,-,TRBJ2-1,CASSPEGGFNEQFF,TGTGCTAGCAGCCCGGAGGGGGGGTTCAATGAGCAGTTCTTC
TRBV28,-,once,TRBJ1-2,CASRPPTPNYGYTF,TGTGCCAGCAGACCACCGACACCTAACTATGGCTACACCTTC
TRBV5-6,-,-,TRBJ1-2,CASSRTVYDGYTF,TGTGCCAGCAGCAGGACAGTCTATGATGGCTACACCTTC
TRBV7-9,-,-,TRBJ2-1,CASSLARGDTFYNEQFF,TGTGCCAGCAGCTTAGCAAGAGGGGACACCTTTTACAATGAGCAGTTCTTC
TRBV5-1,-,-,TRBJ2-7,CASSLRTSEQYF,TGCGCCAGCAGCTTGAGGACAAGCGAGCAGTACTTC
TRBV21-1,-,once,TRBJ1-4,CASAGHTFREKLFF,TGTGCCAGCGCGGGCCACACTTTTCGGGAAAAACTGTTTTTT
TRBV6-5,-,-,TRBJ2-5,CASRTPGQGTQYF,TGTGCCAGCAGGACACCGGGACAAGGGACCCAGTACTTC